This T cell receptor (beta chain) was documented in a study of OX40 agonist ivuxolimab in advanced cancers. This clone was counted at least ten times. Its antigen is undetermined. Germline V gene data show CDR1 as LNHDA and CDR2 as SQIVND (reference sequence). CDR3 length: 15 amino acids. V dropped 8 bases and J dropped 6; count of bases not matched to a gene: 10. Whole-study findings and limits: On average, CD8+ T cells had more expanded clones than CD4+.

Libraries were prepared by immunoSEQ multiplex PCR; TCRdb keeps only in-frame clonotypes and omits some of them. Seen here are 35,000 to 45,000 clones, about 86% observed once, and the top ten hold around a fifth. This receptor was identified in an adult with an advanced solid tumor such as melanoma, head and neck, liver or kidney cancer. The sample was CD4+ or CD8+ T cells sorted from blood, taken in a trial of the OX40 agonist ivuxolimab. The chain has TRBV19 and TRBJ1-5; 10 bases are shared with TRBD1. The CDR3: CASGGTGDRRQPQHF. The DNA for the CDR3 is TGTGCCAGTGGCGGGACAGGGGACCGTCGTCAGCCCCAGCATTTT. Full variable domain (outside the CDR3, taken from reference TRBV19 and TRBJ1-5): DGGITQSPKYLFRKEGQNVTLSCEQNLNHDAMYWYRQDPGQGLRLIYYSQIVNDFQKGDIAEGYSVSREKKESFPLTVTSAQKNPTAFYLCASGGTGDRRQPQHFGDGTRLSIL.